This record looks at one T cell receptor (beta chain) sequence and its context. These data are taken from a study of technical replicates of blood from a handful of donors. The protocol was immunoSEQ multiplex PCR, while the TCRdb copy is restricted to in-frame clones and leaves out a portion. The sample lists about 44,000 clones; roughly 96% were seen once. The CDR3 spans 13 residues. CDR1 and CDR2 from the germline V gene are SNHLY and FYNNEI. Deletions cut 5 bases from V and 8 bases from J, with 15 bases between. The chain has TRBV2 and TRBJ1-2; D is undetermined. Sequenced material: T cells isolated from PBMCs. This sequence was found in a human donor in good health. The CDR3: CASSRSGVYGYTF. The CDR3, as DNA: TGTGCCAGCAGTAGGTCAGGCGTATACGGCTACACCTTC. Based on the CDR3 plus reference TRBV2 and TRBJ1-2, the full variable domain is EPEVTQTPSHQVTQMGQEVILRCVPISNHLYFYWYRQILGQKVEFLVSFYNNEISEKSEIFDDQFSVERPDGSNFTLKIRSTKLEDSAMYFCASSRSGVYGYTFGSGTRLTVV.